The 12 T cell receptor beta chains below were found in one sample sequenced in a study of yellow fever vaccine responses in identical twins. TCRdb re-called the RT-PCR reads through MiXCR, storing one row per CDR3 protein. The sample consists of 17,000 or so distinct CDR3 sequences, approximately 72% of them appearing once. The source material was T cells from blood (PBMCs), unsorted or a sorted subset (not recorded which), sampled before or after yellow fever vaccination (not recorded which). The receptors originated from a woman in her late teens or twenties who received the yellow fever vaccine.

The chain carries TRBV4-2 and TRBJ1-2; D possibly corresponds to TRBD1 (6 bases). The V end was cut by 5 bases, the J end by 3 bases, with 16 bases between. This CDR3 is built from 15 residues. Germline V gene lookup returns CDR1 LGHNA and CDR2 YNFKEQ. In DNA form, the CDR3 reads TGTGCCAGCAGCGACCTAGACAGGCCCCACTATGGCTACACCTTC. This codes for CASSDLDRPHYGYTF.

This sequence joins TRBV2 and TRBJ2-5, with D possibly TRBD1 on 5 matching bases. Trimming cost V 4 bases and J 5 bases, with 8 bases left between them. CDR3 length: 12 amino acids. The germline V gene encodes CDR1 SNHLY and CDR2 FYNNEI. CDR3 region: CASSAGSETQYF. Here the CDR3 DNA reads TGTGCCAGCAGTGCAGGGTCGGAGACCCAGTACTTC.

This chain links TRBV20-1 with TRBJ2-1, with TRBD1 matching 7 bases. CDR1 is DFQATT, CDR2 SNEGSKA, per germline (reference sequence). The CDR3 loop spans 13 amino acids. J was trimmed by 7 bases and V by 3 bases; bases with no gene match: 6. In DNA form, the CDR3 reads TGCAGTGCTAGTCCGGGACAGTCGAATGAGCAGTTCTTC. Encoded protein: CSASPGQSNEQFF.

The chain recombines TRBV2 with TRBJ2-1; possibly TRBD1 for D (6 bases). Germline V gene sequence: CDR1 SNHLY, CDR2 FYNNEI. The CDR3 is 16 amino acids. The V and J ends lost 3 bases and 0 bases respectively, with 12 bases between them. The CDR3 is CASSDHRASSYNEQFF. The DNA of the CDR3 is TGTGCCAGCAGTGACCACAGGGCTAGCTCCTACAATGAGCAGTTCTTC.

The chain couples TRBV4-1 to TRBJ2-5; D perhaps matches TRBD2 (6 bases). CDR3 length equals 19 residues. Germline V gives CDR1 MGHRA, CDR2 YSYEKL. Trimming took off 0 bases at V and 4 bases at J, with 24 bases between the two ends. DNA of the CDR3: TGCGCCAGCAGCCAAGATTGGGTGGATCGGGGGACCCTTCGAGAGACCCAGTACTTC. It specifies CASSQDWVDRGTLRETQYF.

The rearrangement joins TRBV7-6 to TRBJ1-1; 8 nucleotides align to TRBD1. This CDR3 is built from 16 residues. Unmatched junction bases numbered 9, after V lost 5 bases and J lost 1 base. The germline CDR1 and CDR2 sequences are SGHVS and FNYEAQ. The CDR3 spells CASSPTDRAKNTEAFF. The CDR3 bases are TGTGCCAGCAGCCCCACGGACAGGGCCAAGAACACTGAAGCTTTCTTT.

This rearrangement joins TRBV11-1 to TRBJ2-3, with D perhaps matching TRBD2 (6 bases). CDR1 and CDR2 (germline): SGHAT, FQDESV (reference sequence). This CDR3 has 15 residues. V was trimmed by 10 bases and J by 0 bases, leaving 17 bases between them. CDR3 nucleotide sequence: TGTGCCACAACTGAGGGGAGGACTAGCACAGATACGCAGTATTTT. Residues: CATTEGRTSTDTQYF.

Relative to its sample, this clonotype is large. The chain's CDR3 is CASSQDTGRNYGYTF. The DNA of the CDR3 is TGTGCCAGCAGCCAAGATACGGGCAGAAACTATGGCTACACCTTC. The chain joins TRBV4-2 to TRBJ1-2; no reliable D call. CDR3 size: 15 residues. Germline-derived CDR1 and CDR2 are LGHNA and YNFKEQ. With 0 bases removed from V and 2 bases from J, the gap between germline ends came to 10 bases.

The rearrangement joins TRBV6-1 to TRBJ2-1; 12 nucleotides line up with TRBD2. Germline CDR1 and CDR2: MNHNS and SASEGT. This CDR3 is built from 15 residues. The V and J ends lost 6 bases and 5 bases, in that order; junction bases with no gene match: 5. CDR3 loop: CASRRGTSGHNEQFF. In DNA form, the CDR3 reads TGTGCCAGCAGGAGAGGGACTAGCGGGCACAATGAGCAGTTCTTC.

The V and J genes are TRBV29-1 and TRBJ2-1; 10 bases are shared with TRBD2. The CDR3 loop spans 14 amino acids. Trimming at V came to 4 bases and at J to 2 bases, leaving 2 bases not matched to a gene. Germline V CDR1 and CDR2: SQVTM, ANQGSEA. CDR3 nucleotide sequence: TGCAGCGTTGGACTAGCGGGTCCCTACAATGAGCAGTTCTTC. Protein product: CSVGLAGPYNEQFF.

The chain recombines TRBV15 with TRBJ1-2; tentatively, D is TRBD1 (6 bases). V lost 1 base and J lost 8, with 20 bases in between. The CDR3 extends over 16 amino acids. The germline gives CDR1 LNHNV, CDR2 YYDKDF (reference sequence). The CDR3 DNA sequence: TGTGCCACCAGCAGAGGGGTTGGGGCAGGGGTAAGGGGCTACACCTTC. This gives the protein CATSRGVGAGVRGYTF.

CDR3 loop: CASSITTNEQFF. CDR3 nucleotide sequence: TGTGCCAGCAGCATTACAACGAATGAGCAGTTCTTC. This rearrangement joins TRBV11-3 to TRBJ2-1, with D hard to call. Trimming cost V 5 bases and J 7 bases, with 9 bases left between them. CDR3 length equals 12 residues. Germline CDR1 is SGHNT and CDR2 is YENEEA.